The 12 T cell receptor beta chains given below trace back to one sample, sequenced in a study of T cell changes during pregnancy in multiple sclerosis. Some clones are missing from TCRdb's copy, which holds only in-frame ones; the method was immunoSEQ multiplex PCR. There are roughly 40,000 clones in the sample; about 90% occur only once, and less than 0.75% lies in the top ten. Sequences were derived from CD4+ T cells from peripheral blood mononuclear cells, sampled before pregnancy. These receptors were taken from a female donor with multiple sclerosis, enrolled in a pregnancy study.

V gene TRBV25-1 combines with J gene TRBJ1-1, with D possibly being TRBD1 (5 bases). The CDR3 is 14 amino acids. Looked up from germline, CDR1 is MGHDK and CDR2 is SYGVNS. The V gene lost 6 bases and the J gene lost 10 bases, with 21 bases spanning the gap. This CDR3 is CASRQSVGTGGAFF. The CDR3, as DNA: TGTGCCAGCAGACAGTCAGTGGGGACGGGGGGAGCTTTCTTT.

The V call is TRBV6-1, the J call TRBJ1-1; D may be TRBD1 (5 bases). The V end was cut by 6 bases, the J end by 4 bases, with 6 bases between. The CDR3 sequence is 11 residues long. CDR1 is MNHNS and CDR2 is SASEGT in the germline V gene. CDR3 nucleotide sequence: TGTGCCAGCAGGCAGGGCACTGAAGCTTTCTTT. It specifies CASRQGTEAFF.

The gene calls are TRBV7-6 and TRBJ2-3; D is possibly TRBD2 (6 bases). Germline CDR1 reads SGHVS; CDR2 reads FNYEAQ. The length of the CDR3 is 14 residues. Trimming shortened V by 1 base and J by 4 bases, and 9 bases separated the two germline ends. The CDR3 here is CASSLVLASDTQYF. CDR3 nucleotide sequence: TGTGCCAGCAGCTTAGTACTAGCATCAGATACGCAGTATTTT.

The V gene is TRBV27, the J gene TRBJ1-2; no clear D. Germline V gene sequence: CDR1 MNHEY, CDR2 SMNVEV (reference sequence). V was clipped by 3 bases and J by 4 bases, with 15 bases between them. This CDR3 is built from 15 residues. CDR3 residues: CASSFRVPPTYGYTF. CDR3 nucleotide sequence: TGTGCCAGCAGTTTCCGGGTGCCCCCCACCTATGGCTACACCTTC.

The rearrangement links TRBV6-5 to TRBJ1-2, with TRBD1 matching over 10 bases. The CDR3 consists of 15 residues. Per germline, CDR1 MNHEY and CDR2 SVGAGI. J gave up 0 bases and V 6 bases, and 4 bases lay outside the gene matches. The CDR3 sequence: CASRDGTGANYGYTF. CDR3 in DNA: TGTGCCAGCAGGGATGGGACAGGGGCTAACTATGGCTACACCTTC.

V usage is TRBV5-1 and J usage is TRBJ1-3; possible D gene TRBD1, 5 bases. The germline V gene has CDR1 SGHRS and CDR2 YFSETQ. The CDR3 spans 15 residues. V was shortened by 4 bases and J by 0 bases, with 11 bases between the two germline ends. CDR3: CASSTADTSGNTIYF. The CDR3 DNA is TGCGCCAGCAGCACCGCGGACACCTCTGGAAACACCATATATTTT.

V and J are TRBV5-8 and TRBJ2-5; TRBD1 is a possible D gene (6 bases). The V end lost 1 base, the J end lost 6 bases, and 10 bases lay between the germline ends. The CDR3 runs 13 residues. CDR1 SGHTS and CDR2 YDEGEE come from the germline V gene. CDR3: CASSLLTGQTQYF. The CDR3 coding sequence is TGTGCCAGCAGCTTGTTAACAGGGCAGACCCAGTACTTC.

By frequency in the sample, this clone is medium-sized (0.01 to 0.1%). The chain combines TRBV29-1 with TRBJ1-1, with 7 positions matching TRBD1. Germline CDR1 is SQVTM and CDR2 is ANQGSEA. The junction had 6 bases not matched to a gene; V was cut back by 7 bases and J by 4 bases. The CDR3 covers 12 residues. The CDR3 coding sequence is TGCAGCGCCAAGACAGGGCCCACTGAAGCTTTCTTT. This gives the protein CSAKTGPTEAFF.

V and J are TRBV9 and TRBJ1-2; TRBD1 matches at 7 bases. J gave up 3 bases and V 1 base, and 6 bases lay outside the gene matches. The CDR3 length is 15 residues. Per the germline V gene, CDR1 is SGDLS and CDR2 is YYNGEE. CDR3 loop: CASSVFRQGDYGYTF. The CDR3 bases are TGTGCCAGCAGCGTATTTCGGCAGGGGGACTATGGCTACACCTTC.

The rearrangement uses TRBV19 and TRBJ1-6, with TRBD1 matching 7 bases. The CDR3 is 14 amino acids. Germline assignment: CDR1 LNHDA and CDR2 SQIVND (reference sequence). Losses at the gene ends were 4 bases for V and 7 bases for J; bases not matched to a gene: 4. The CDR3 reads CASSTGTDNSPLHF. DNA of the CDR3: TGTGCCAGTAGTACCGGGACAGACAATTCACCCCTCCACTTT. Full variable domain (rest looked up from reference TRBV19 and TRBJ1-6): DGGITQSPKYLFRKEGQNVTLSCEQNLNHDAMYWYRQDPGQGLRLIYYSQIVNDFQKGDIAEGYSVSREKKESFPLTVTSAQKNPTAFYLCASSTGTDNSPLHFGNGTRLTVT.

The chain links TRBV5-1 to TRBJ1-4; D unclear. The V and J ends lost 0 bases and 7 bases respectively, with 16 bases between them. Germline V gene sequence: CDR1 SGHRS, CDR2 YFSETQ. The CDR3 runs 16 residues. CDR3 sequence reads: CASSLDGLPGSEKLFF. The CDR3 bases are TGCGCCAGCAGCTTGGACGGCCTACCTGGGAGTGAAAAACTGTTTTTT.

The rearrangement joins TRBV5-1 to TRBJ1-2, with D maybe TRBD1 (6 bases). The CDR3 has 15 residues. Germline CDR1 is SGHRS and CDR2 is YFSETQ. V lost 4 bases and J lost 0, with 13 bases in between. In DNA form, the CDR3 reads TGCGCCAGCAGCCCCCAGGGACAAGCTAACTATGGCTACACCTTC. As protein: CASSPQGQANYGYTF.